The rows below give T cell receptor beta chains drawn from one sample of a study of Ad26.COV2.S vaccination and SARS-CoV-2 variants. Produced via immunoSEQ multiplex PCR; TCRdb's table is partial and in-frame only. Among 300,000 to 350,000 clones listed, about 82% were seen once. The sample here was peripheral blood, taken in a trial of Ad26.COV2.S vaccine versus placebo. The receptor source for this set is a person aged 18-65 years who received the Ad26.COV2.S COVID-19 vaccine or a placebo. Both conserved end residues are trimmed from each CDR3.

V	J	CDR3
TRBV3-1/TRBV3-2	TRBJ1-6	ASSYGQTNSPLH
TRBV5-4	TRBJ2-7	ASSFGGTSAYEQY
TRBV5-1	TRBJ1-1	ASSWTGENTEAF
TRBV5-6	TRBJ1-5	ASSSIGYNQPQH
TRBV18	TRBJ2-5	ASSPPAGGVGQETQY
TRBV9	TRBJ1-1	ASSVLSSETGYDTEAF
TRBV29-1	TRBJ2-5	SLQVGGETQY
TRBV5-4	TRBJ2-7	ASSSDRYEQY
TRBV29-1	TRBJ2-3	SVAGGVSTDTQY
TRBV11-3	TRBJ2-2	ASSITQGAVRELF
TRBV18	TRBJ1-2	ASSPRGQVLGYGYT
TRBV9	TRBJ2-5	ASSVEGVKETQY
TRBV6-5	TRBJ1-2	ASSYSGGGYT
TRBV23-1	TRBJ1-1	ASSPPLAGQGYENTEAF
TRBV5-4	TRBJ2-3	ASSYGPAGATDTQY
TRBV20-1	TRBJ2-5	SASGRGQETQY
TRBV2	TRBJ2-6	ASTRRSSGANVLT
TRBV27	TRBJ1-2	ASSLSMRPGARYGYT
TRBV14	TRBJ2-7	ASSQEGSGTSVDEQY
TRBV5-1	TRBJ2-7	ASSLGTGISKQY
TRBV29-1	TRBJ2-7	SVLITYEQY
TRBV5-1	TRBJ1-2	ASSLGRGLYGYT
TRBV11-2	TRBJ2-5	ASSKTGKETQY
TRBV5-1	TRBJ1-3	ASSLGGLDSGNTIY
TRBV2	TRBJ1-1	ASSEARGSSEAF
TRBV9	TRBJ1-2	ASSADRGDRGYT
TRBV28	TRBJ1-1	ATNEINTEAF
TRBV11-2	TRBJ2-7	ASSLAGSYEQY
TRBV28	TRBJ2-7	ASSSHMRGDEQY
TRBV5-1	TRBJ2-5	ASSPTTSGGYETQY
TRBV4-2	TRBJ2-2	ASSPLSGGGGELF
TRBV11-2	TRBJ1-5	ASSLDAWDSLTSNQPQH
TRBV27	TRBJ1-1	ASSLSLGWDTEAF
TRBV5-1	TRBJ2-1	ASSGPGLGEQF
TRBV19	TRBJ1-2	ASNGDPLSDYGYT
TRBV6-2/TRBV6-3	TRBJ1-1	ASSYSQERMNTEAF
TRBV6-6	TRBJ2-1	ASSLVDNEQF
TRBV24-1	TRBJ2-3	ATSDIGTGYTNTQY
TRBV7-6	TRBJ2-7	ASSPGTSGTYIDEQY
TRBV19	TRBJ1-5	ASKGGRTAVGSNQPQH
TRBV6-5	TRBJ2-1	AILASSGYYNEQF